The 14 T cell receptor beta chains in this list originate from one sample, sequenced in a study of T cell responses to AZD1222 COVID-19 vaccine. The protocol was immunoSEQ multiplex PCR, while the TCRdb copy is restricted to in-frame clones and leaves out a portion. The repertoire holds some 200,000 clones, just over 90% seen once, with approximately 1.6% in the top ten. Specimen: peripheral blood, collected 28 days after the second AZD1222 dose. The receptors were sampled from an adult who received the AZD1222 COVID-19 vaccine.

This chain connects TRBV3-1 (or the pseudogene TRBV3-2) to TRBJ2-3; 8 nucleotides agree with TRBD2. The CDR3 is 14 amino acids. Unmatched junction bases numbered 4, after V lost 8 bases and J lost 0 bases. Germline lookup yields CDR1 LGHDT and CDR2 YNNKEL (reference sequence). CDR3 sequence reads: CASQLAGSTDTQYF. DNA of the CDR3: TGTGCCAGCCAATTAGCGGGGAGCACAGATACGCAGTATTTT.

In nucleotides, the CDR3 is TGTGCCAGCAGTTACGGAGAGGCTAACACTGAAGCTTTCTTT. It is translated as CASSYGEANTEAFF. The chain recombines TRBV6-2 or TRBV6-3 with TRBJ1-1; D remains ambiguous. The germline CDR1 and CDR2 sequences are MNHEY and SVGEGT. CDR3 length: 14 amino acids. V dropped 2 bases and J dropped 2 bases, with 9 bases sitting between them.

The chain has TRBV7-9 and TRBJ2-1; a possible D gene is TRBD1 (6 bases). Germline values: CDR1 SEHNR, CDR2 FQNEAQ (reference sequence). Trimming left V 5 bases short and J 0 bases short, with 20 bases between. This CDR3 spans 18 amino acids. CDR3 DNA sequence: TGTGCCAGCAGCGGGACAAGGTCGGGGATGGCCTCCTACAATGAGCAGTTCTTC. Its translation is CASSGTRSGMASYNEQFF.

This clone was observed a single time. V usage is TRBV27 and J usage is TRBJ1-2, with a weak D call TRBD1 (6 bases). V lost 8 bases to trimming and J lost 3 bases, with 16 bases between them. Germline CDR1 MNHEY, CDR2 SMNVEV (reference sequence). CDR3 length equals 14 residues. The CDR3 nucleotides read TGTGCCAGCCGAAAACAGGGCCAAGACTATGGCTACACCTTC. This gives the protein CASRKQGQDYGYTF.

This clone was recorded once. The V gene is TRBV5-8, the J gene TRBJ1-5; 9 bases match TRBD1. Germline-derived CDR1 and CDR2 are SGHTS and YDEGEE. The CDR3 sequence is 15 residues long. Trimming at V came to 1 base and at J to 6 bases, leaving 5 bases not matched to a gene. CDR3 sequence reads: CASSLYTGGVQPQHF. In nucleotides, the CDR3 is TGTGCCAGCAGCTTGTATACAGGGGGCGTTCAGCCCCAGCATTTT.

This chain connects TRBV13 to TRBJ2-7; 7 bases map to TRBD1. CDR3 size: 14 residues. Germline trimming cut 4 bases from V and 3 bases from J; bases unmatched to any gene: 6. Germline values: CDR1 PRHDT, CDR2 FYEKMQ (reference sequence). The CDR3 sequence: CASSSRQGIYEQYF. The CDR3 coding sequence is TGTGCCAGCAGCTCTCGACAGGGAATCTACGAGCAGTACTTC.

The rearrangement joins TRBV6-1 to TRBJ2-5; TRBD1 is a possible D gene (6 bases). From germline, CDR1 is MNHNS and CDR2 SASEGT. The CDR3 consists of 16 residues. The V end lost 3 bases, the J end lost 3 bases, and 17 bases lay between the germline ends. CDR3 coding DNA: TGTGCCAGCAGTGATCCAGGGGTAAGGCGAAAAGAGACCCAGTACTTC. Amino acid sequence: CASSDPGVRRKETQYF.

The chain employs TRBV7-2 and TRBJ1-2, with D perhaps TRBD1 (5 bases). The CDR3 loop spans 14 amino acids. Germline V lookup: CDR1 SGHTA, CDR2 FQGNSA. V lost 3 bases and J 5 bases, leaving 13 bases between the germline ends. The CDR3 DNA reads as TGTGCCAGCAGCTTCACACCCGGGGGGTATGGCTACACCTTC. The encoded protein is CASSFTPGGYGYTF.

V gene TRBV11-3 combines with J gene TRBJ2-1; the match to TRBD2 covers 8 bases. This CDR3 comprises 15 residues. Germline CDR1 SGHNT, CDR2 YENEEA. With V trimmed by 5 bases and J by 9 bases, 12 bases remained unmatched. The CDR3 nucleotides are TGTGCCAGCAGCATCGCCCTTACGAGCGGGGGTGAGCAGTTCTTC. It translates to CASSIALTSGGEQFF.

J is TRBJ1-4 and V is TRBV4-3; D is ambiguous. Germline V CDR1 and CDR2: LGHNA, YSLEER. This CDR3 is 14 amino acids long. Trimming pared 4 bases from V and 5 bases from J, leaving 11 bases between. CDR3 sequence (DNA): TGCGCCAGCAGCCCCAGCCCCCGAAATGAAAAACTGTTTTTT. This translates into CASSPSPRNEKLFF.

This chain joins TRBV7-3 and TRBJ2-1; 8 bases line up with TRBD1. Germline lookup yields CDR1 SGHTA and CDR2 FQGTGA. The trim removed 4 bases at V and 10 bases at J, leaving 6 bases unmatched. The CDR3 totals 13 residues. In DNA form, the CDR3 reads TGTGCCAGCAGCTCAGACAGGGGTTTGGAGCAGTTCTTC. Translation: CASSSDRGLEQFF.

The rearrangement links TRBV7-2 to TRBJ2-2; D tentatively fits TRBD1 or TRBD2 (5 bases each). Germline V lookup: CDR1 SGHTA, CDR2 FQGNSA. Trimming took 3 bases from V and 7 from J, leaving 15 bases between them. The CDR3 sequence is 15 residues long. The CDR3: CASSFGLKGSGELFF. The CDR3 coding sequence is TGTGCCAGCAGCTTTGGTCTTAAGGGGAGCGGGGAGCTGTTTTTT.

This chain joins TRBV10-1 and TRBJ1-4; a weak D match, TRBD1 (6 bases). V lost 11 bases and J 7 bases, leaving 20 bases between the germline ends. Germline V gene sequence: CDR1 WNHNN, CDR2 SYGVQD (reference sequence). The CDR3 consists of 14 residues. The CDR3 spells CARPGGREGEKLFF. The DNA of the CDR3 is TGCGCCCGGCCGGGGGGGCGTGAGGGTGAAAAACTGTTTTTT.

This clone has a handful of counts. The chain has TRBV11-2 and TRBJ1-2; perhaps TRBD1 as D (5 bases). The CDR3 runs 13 residues. Germline CDR1 and CDR2: SGHAT and FQNNGV. Trimming removed 3 bases from V and 0 bases from J, with 5 bases in between. CDR3 in DNA: TGTGCCAGCAGCTTGGGGGCTAACTATGGCTACACCTTC. Its translation is CASSLGANYGYTF.